The 12 T cell receptor beta chains reported below all come from one sample, sequenced in a study of T cells expressing NK-cell markers. Reanalyzing the 5' RACE reads, TCRdb keeps one entry per CDR3 protein, without DNA. The specimen's table records 350,000 to 450,000 distinct CDR3 sequences. The sequencing input was blood T cells: a sorted CD56 or NKG2C T cell subset, CD4+ or CD8+ T cells, or bulk PBMC T cells (not recorded which). The origin of the receptors is a man aged 18 to 69 in good health.

The J gene is TRBJ2-5, the V gene TRBV11-1; the D gene TCRdb calls, TRBD1, cannot be checked with no DNA. The CDR3 loop spans 14 amino acids. Germline CDR1 SGHAT, CDR2 FQDESV (reference sequence). The CDR3 loop reads CASSHRGLGETQYF.

The chain carries TRBV12-3 or TRBV12-4 and TRBJ1-6; TCRdb indicates TRBD1, and absent DNA this call remains unverified. The CDR3 is 17 amino acids. This CDR3 reads CASSPGVHRDGRTPLHF.

This chain uses TRBV19 with TRBJ1-6; the D call of TRBD1 rests on TCRdb alone, since no DNA is present to check it. Germline loops: CDR1 LNHDA, CDR2 SQIVND (reference sequence). The CDR3 covers 15 residues. The CDR3 sequence is CASRETGVTNSPLHF.

This chain uses TRBV20-1 with TRBJ1-6; the D call from TCRdb, TRBD1, cannot be confirmed without DNA. The CDR3 length is 14 residues. Looked up from germline, CDR1 is DFQATT and CDR2 is SNEGSKA (reference sequence). The CDR3 protein is CSATRGQTNSPLHF.

The J gene is TRBJ1-2, the V gene TRBV5-6; checking the TCRdb D call of TRBD1 is not possible without DNA. Germline V lookup: CDR1 SGHDT, CDR2 YYEEEE. The CDR3 is 16 amino acids. The CDR3 reads CASSPTGRSQSYGYTF.

The chain carries TRBV6-2 or TRBV6-3 and TRBJ1-2. This CDR3 comprises 13 residues. Germline V lookup: CDR1 MNHEY, CDR2 SVGEGT. CDR3 region: CASSYVAESGYTF.

The V and J genes are TRBV11-2 and TRBJ1-6; absent DNA, TCRdb's TRBD1 call cannot be checked. Per germline, CDR1 SGHAT and CDR2 FQNNGV. The CDR3 contains 19 residues. The CDR3 loop is CASSPTHRTGQSHNSPLHF.

The chain recombines TRBV5-3 with TRBJ2-7; TCRdb's D gene call, TRBD2, goes unchecked for lack of DNA. TRBV5-3 is designated an ORF whose function remains uncertain. This CDR3 region has 15 residues. The CDR3 loop reads CARSGLLRGSYEQYF.

The chain carries TRBV6-5 and TRBJ2-1; the TCRdb call, TRBD2, lacks DNA for checking. The CDR3 is 16 residues long. Germline CDR1 MNHEY, CDR2 SVGAGI. CDR3 loop: CASSYRGGGAYNEQFF.

V and J are TRBV6-5 and TRBJ2-3; the D call from TCRdb, TRBD1, cannot be confirmed without DNA. The CDR3 has 18 residues. Germline CDR1 and CDR2: MNHEY and SVGAGI. The CDR3 protein is CASRYTRYGPGRTDTQYF.

CDR3 protein: CSASHPIAKNIQYF. The genes are TRBV20-1 and TRBJ2-4. Germline CDR1 DFQATT, CDR2 SNEGSKA (reference sequence). The CDR3 totals 14 residues.

The rearrangement links TRBV20-1 to TRBJ1-1; lacking DNA, the TRBD1 call made by TCRdb goes unchecked. The germline gives CDR1 DFQATT, CDR2 SNEGSKA (reference sequence). This CDR3 spans 13 amino acids. The CDR3 region is CSASLHRQVEAFF.